This T cell receptor (beta chain) was documented in a study of T cell repertoires in cytomegalovirus infection. Across the study: Evidence of both CMV infection and a matching HLA type came from public TCR beta signatures. Findings and caveats of the study: Adding up the frequency of public TCR beta families identified people who carried CMV plus the relevant HLA. CMV-specific TCR beta clonotypes restricted by HLA-C were the ones dominating the ex vivo response.

The trim removed 7 bases at V and 10 bases at J, leaving 12 bases unmatched. The length of the CDR3 is 12 residues. In germline, CDR1 is SQVTM, CDR2 ANQGSEA. TCRdb called the reads again in MiXCR, with one record for every CDR3 protein. Here the sample spans under 200,000 distinct CDR3 sequences, more than 9% being singletons. This clonotype has only a few counts. The antigen remains undetermined. The chain links TRBV29-1 to TRBJ1-1, with 7 bases matching TRBD1. This TCR derives from a human donor in good health (CMV status not recorded). Some clones in this sample may be carry-over from other donors' samples. The sample taken for sequencing was PBMCs. The CDR3 bases are TGCAGCGCCGGGGTCAGGGGGTTTGTAGCTTTCTTT. Its protein is CSAGVRGFVAFF.